The rows below give T cell receptor beta chains drawn from one sample of a study of shared clonotypes between healthy human individuals. The repertoire was sequenced with immunoSEQ multiplex PCR; TCRdb's copy has only in-frame clones and lacks some. The sample lists under 600,000 clones, around 79% occurring once. Sequenced input: PBMCs. These receptors originate from a woman aged 40 to 50 in good health. Some clones in this sample may be carry-over from other donors' samples. Each CDR3 is given with its conserved first and last residue. A D gene is named only where the DNA matches it firmly. A clone size is listed for some rows: how often the clone was seen (once, few, many), or a class if it is expanded.

v_call	j_call	clone_size	d_call	cdr3_nt	cdr3_aa
TRBV11-2	TRBJ2-6	.	.	TGTGCCAGCAGCCCTAGTGGACCTGGGGCCAACGTCCTGACTTTC	CASSPSGPGANVLTF
TRBV11-2	TRBJ2-7	.	.	TGTGCCAGCAGCTTAGCCGGCTCTCTCTCCTACGAGCAGTACTTC	CASSLAGSLSYEQYF
TRBV28	TRBJ2-7	.	TRBD1	TGTGCCAGCAGTTTCCCGCTCACAGGGGCCATGACCTACGAGCAGTACTTC	CASSFPLTGAMTYEQYF
TRBV18	TRBJ2-2	.	.	TGTGCCAGCTCACCAAGGGGAGGAGCGAACACCGGGGAGCTGTTTTTT	CASSPRGGANTGELFF
TRBV6-1	TRBJ1-4	.	.	TGTGCCAGCAGTGAATCAACCGTGGACAGAGGTGAAAAACTGTTTTTT	CASSESTVDRGEKLFF
TRBV5-1	TRBJ2-5	.	.	TGCGCCAGCAGCTTGGGTCTAGCTCAAGAGACCCAGTACTTC	CASSLGLAQETQYF
TRBV7-9	TRBJ2-1	.	.	TGTGCCAGCAGCTTAGGGGGACACGGTTTTGACAATGAGCAGTTCTTC	CASSLGGHGFDNEQFF
TRBV30	TRBJ2-1	.	.	TGTGCCTGGAGTGTCAGTGAGCAGTTCTTC	CAWSVSEQFF
TRBV5-1	TRBJ1-1	few	.	TGCGCCAGCAGCTTGGATTCGTTCGACGAAGCTTTCTTT	CASSLDSFDEAFF
TRBV10-3	TRBJ2-1	.	.	TGTGCCATCAGTCAACTGGCAAGCAATGAGCAGTTCTTC	CAISQLASNEQFF
TRBV10-1	TRBJ2-7	many	.	TGCGCCAGCAGTGATGGAGGGGTCCCCACCCAACAGTCCCCCTACGAGCAGTACTTC	CASSDGGVPTQQSPYEQYF
TRBV19	TRBJ2-5	.	.	TGTGCCAGCCGCGGGGCTAGCGTTGCGGAGACCCAGTACTTC	CASRGASVAETQYF
TRBV21-1	TRBJ2-3	.	.	TGTGCCAGCAGGCCCGTGGGGGGGTGGGCAGATACGCAGTATTTT	CASRPVGGWADTQYF
TRBV19	TRBJ2-7	.	TRBD2	TGTGCCAGTAGTATAGATCTGGGAGTAGCGGGACCCTACGAGCAGTACTTC	CASSIDLGVAGPYEQYF
TRBV14	TRBJ2-3	.	.	TGTGCCAGCAGCGCGGGGCGGGCGCAGTATTTT	CASSAGRAQYF
TRBV5-1	TRBJ2-7	.	.	TGCGCCAGCAGCTTGGCCGGGGGCCCCTACGAGCAGTACTTC	CASSLAGGPYEQYF
TRBV4-1	TRBJ2-3	.	TRBD2	TGCGCCAGCAGCCGAACAGCACTAGCGGGAGTCGGCACAGATACGCAGTATTTT	CASSRTALAGVGTDTQYF
TRBV19	TRBJ1-4	.	TRBD1	TGTGCCAGTAGTGCGGGACAGTGGGAAAAACTGTTTTTT	CASSAGQWEKLFF
TRBV19	TRBJ1-5	.	.	TGTGCCAGTAGTATGAGCCACACTCAAAATCAGCCCCAGCATTTT	CASSMSHTQNQPQHF
TRBV30	TRBJ2-7	.	.	TGTGCCTGGAGTGTAGGGTGGGAGCAGTACTTC	CAWSVGWEQYF
TRBV4-3	TRBJ2-5	.	.	TGCGCCAGCAGCCCTCTAGAGGGGGACGGGGAGACCCAGTACTTC	CASSPLEGDGETQYF
TRBV27	TRBJ2-7	.	TRBD2	TGTGCCAGCAGTCTCTTAGCGGGAGGTTTGCCCTACGAGCAGTACTTC	CASSLLAGGLPYEQYF
TRBV7-9	TRBJ2-3	.	TRBD2	TGTGCCAGCACACACCGGACTAGCGGGAGCACAGATACGCAGTATTTT	CASTHRTSGSTDTQYF
TRBV6-6	TRBJ1-1	few	.	TGTGCCAGCAGTTACTCTTTGGGTTCTGAAGCTTTCTTT	CASSYSLGSEAFF